Listed below are T cell receptor beta chains from one sample, sequenced in a study of control samples from healthy donors and cancer patients. Generated by immunoSEQ multiplex PCR, the TCRdb table keeps only in-frame clones and is missing some. The table has tens of thousands of clones, around 95% seen once. Sequencing was done on a sample of blood. The receptor source for this set is a woman aged 18 to 35 in good health. Each CDR3 is given with its conserved first and last residue. The order of the fields is V gene, D gene, J gene, clone size, CDR3 DNA, CDR3 protein. The D gene is left open where the match is weak. A row's size may be missing; if present it is once, few, many or a size class.

V: TRBV12-3/TRBV12-4
D: TRBD1
J: TRBJ1-1
size: .
DNA: TGTGCCAGTCCTAAACAGGGGTCGGCTGAAGCTTTCTTT
CDR3: CASPKQGSAEAFF

V: TRBV10-3
D: TRBD1
J: TRBJ1-2
size: .
DNA: TGTGCCATCAGTGGGGAGGGCAGGGGGATATATGGCTACACCTTC
CDR3: CAISGEGRGIYGYTF

V: TRBV5-5
D: .
J: TRBJ1-3
size: .
DNA: TGTGCCAGCAGCTTCCCCTTCGGAAACACCATATATTTT
CDR3: CASSFPFGNTIYF

V: TRBV28
D: .
J: TRBJ1-1
size: .
DNA: TGTGCCAGCAGTTTGGGGGGTTTCGAAGCTTTCTTT
CDR3: CASSLGGFEAFF

V: TRBV28
D: .
J: TRBJ1-3
size: once
DNA: TGTGCCAGCAGTTTATTCGGGACCGCTGGAAACACCATATATTTT
CDR3: CASSLFGTAGNTIYF

V: TRBV15
D: TRBD1
J: TRBJ1-1
size: .
DNA: TGTGCCACCAGCAGAGACGACAGGGGAGGAGGCACTGAAGCTTTCTTT
CDR3: CATSRDDRGGGTEAFF

V: TRBV2
D: TRBD1
J: TRBJ1-5
size: .
DNA: TGTGCCAGCAGACGGGGGACAGCCAATCAGCCCCAGCATTTT
CDR3: CASRRGTANQPQHF

V: TRBV5-1
D: .
J: TRBJ1-1
size: .
DNA: TGCGCCAGCAGCTTGGCAGGGTCTGGAACTGAAGCTTTCTTT
CDR3: CASSLAGSGTEAFF

V: TRBV9
D: TRBD1
J: TRBJ2-3
size: .
DNA: TGTGCCAGCAGCGACGGACAGGGAGTAGATACGCAGTATTTT
CDR3: CASSDGQGVDTQYF

V: TRBV4-1
D: .
J: TRBJ1-1
size: .
DNA: TGCGCCAGCAGCTTGGACTATCCCTGGTGGACTGAAGCTTTCTTT
CDR3: CASSLDYPWWTEAFF

V: TRBV3-1/TRBV3-2
D: .
J: TRBJ2-7
size: .
DNA: TGTGCCAGCAGCCTGTTCGGGGAGCAGTACTTC
CDR3: CASSLFGEQYF

V: TRBV18
D: .
J: TRBJ1-1
size: .
DNA: TGTGCCAGCTCCGCGGAACCGGAAGCTTTCTTT
CDR3: CASSAEPEAFF

V: TRBV2
D: .
J: TRBJ2-2
size: .
DNA: TGTGCCAGCAGGGGGGGGCCGAGTGGGACCGGGGAGCTGTTTTTT
CDR3: CASRGGPSGTGELFF

V: TRBV5-1
D: .
J: TRBJ1-6
size: once
DNA: TGCGCCAGCAGCTTGTCCCCGGGGAATTCACCCCTCCACTTT
CDR3: CASSLSPGNSPLHF

V: TRBV2
D: .
J: TRBJ2-3
size: .
DNA: TGTGCCAGCAGTGGGGGTTACCATCGGGATACGCAGTATTTT
CDR3: CASSGGYHRDTQYF

V: TRBV4-2
D: .
J: TRBJ2-5
size: .
DNA: TGTGCCAGCAGCCAAGACGTACAAGAGACCCAGTACTTC
CDR3: CASSQDVQETQYF

V: TRBV6-5
D: TRBD1
J: TRBJ1-2
size: .
DNA: TGTGCCAGCCGTCAGGGGGAGTACGATGGCTACACCTTC
CDR3: CASRQGEYDGYTF

V: TRBV5-4
D: .
J: TRBJ1-1
size: .
DNA: TGTGCCAGCAGCTTGGGGCTTCTGAACACTGAAGCTTTCTTT
CDR3: CASSLGLLNTEAFF

V: TRBV27
D: TRBD2
J: TRBJ2-1
size: .
DNA: TGTGCCAGCAGCTCGGGACTAGCGGGCTACAATGAGCAGTTCTTC
CDR3: CASSSGLAGYNEQFF

V: TRBV4-1
D: .
J: TRBJ1-6
size: .
DNA: TGCGCCAGCAGCCAACAGGGACAACGAAATTCACCCCTCCACTTT
CDR3: CASSQQGQRNSPLHF

V: TRBV11-3
D: TRBD2
J: TRBJ2-1
size: .
DNA: TGTGCCAGCAGCTTTCATCGCGGGGGGGTATACAATGAGCAGTTCTTC
CDR3: CASSFHRGGVYNEQFF

V: TRBV28
D: .
J: TRBJ1-2
size: .
DNA: TGTGCCAGCAGTTTACAGGCGGGGCCTAACTATGGCTACACCTTC
CDR3: CASSLQAGPNYGYTF

V: TRBV7-9
D: .
J: TRBJ2-2
size: .
DNA: TGTGCCAGCAGGGACGACTACACCGGGGAGCTGTTTTTT
CDR3: CASRDDYTGELFF

V: TRBV19
D: TRBD1
J: TRBJ1-5
size: .
DNA: TGTGCCAGTAGTATCCCCGGGACAGGGGGCCGCAATCAGCCCCAGCATTTT
CDR3: CASSIPGTGGRNQPQHF

V: TRBV18
D: .
J: TRBJ2-5
size: .
DNA: TGTGCCAGCTCACCACAGGCGGGGGAGACCCAGTACTTC
CDR3: CASSPQAGETQYF

V: TRBV28
D: TRBD2
J: TRBJ2-1
size: .
DNA: TGTGCCAGCAGTAGCGGGGGGTTCTCCTACAATGAGCAGTTCTTC
CDR3: CASSSGGFSYNEQFF

V: TRBV5-6
D: .
J: TRBJ2-3
size: .
DNA: TGTGCCAGCAGCTTAGTCCCTAACCCAGATACGCAGTATTTT
CDR3: CASSLVPNPDTQYF

V: TRBV10-3
D: .
J: TRBJ2-1
size: once
DNA: TGTGCCATCAGGGGTAGTGATGGTGAGCAGTTCTTC
CDR3: CAIRGSDGEQFF

V: TRBV24-1
D: TRBD1
J: TRBJ1-4
size: .
DNA: TGTGCCACCAGTGACCCCGGGACAGGGGGGGATGAAAAACTGTTTTTT
CDR3: CATSDPGTGGDEKLFF